The 22 T cell receptor beta chains presented below share a single source sample, sequenced in a study of Ad26.COV2.S vaccination and SARS-CoV-2 variants. Libraries were prepared by immunoSEQ multiplex PCR; TCRdb keeps only in-frame clonotypes and omits some of them. There are about 400,000 clones in the sample; less than 90% occur only once, and roughly 3% lies in the top ten. Documented treatment: about 20 received Ad26.COV2.S at low or high dose, single or two shots; about 5 received placebo; per-sample allocation not given. Samples came from day 63 after the first vaccine or placebo injection. The sample consisted of peripheral blood, taken in a trial of Ad26.COV2.S vaccine versus placebo. The receptors were sampled from a person aged 18-65 years who received the Ad26.COV2.S COVID-19 vaccine or a placebo.

This clone was counted a single time. This rearrangement joins TRBV10-2 to TRBJ2-2; 9 bases map to TRBD1. CDR1 and CDR2 from the germline V gene are WSHSY and SAAADI. This CDR3 contains 14 residues. After removal of 8 bases from V and 5 bases from J, the junction contained 6 bases not matched to a gene. CDR3 bases: TGCGCCAGCCGGGACAGGGTGTTGACCGGGGAGCTGTTTTTT. Protein product: CASRDRVLTGELFF.

The V and J genes are TRBV6-6 and TRBJ1-1; D unresolved. Germline CDR1 reads MNHNY; CDR2 reads SVGAGI (reference sequence). The V gene lost 0 bases and the J gene lost 0 bases, with 2 bases spanning the gap. This CDR3 is 13 amino acids long. CDR3 sequence: CASSYSVNTEAFF. As DNA, the CDR3 is TGTGCCAGCAGTTACTCGGTGAACACTGAAGCTTTCTTT.

This chain links TRBV19 with TRBJ1-1, with D possibly being TRBD1 (6 bases). The V end was cut by 5 bases, the J end by 8 bases, with 24 bases between. The germline V gene has CDR1 LNHDA and CDR2 SQIVND (reference sequence). The CDR3 is 16 amino acids. CDR3 in amino acids: CASSDPTGRPGAEAFF. In nucleotides, the CDR3 is TGTGCCAGTAGTGACCCAACAGGGAGGCCTGGCGCAGAAGCTTTCTTT.

Details on this clone: Other DNA sequences within the sample encode an identical CDR3. The V gene is TRBV5-6, the J gene TRBJ2-1; possibly TRBD2 for D (5 bases). The CDR3 length is 10 residues. Looked up from germline, CDR1 is SGHDT and CDR2 is YYEEEE. The V gene lost 7 bases and the J gene lost 7 bases, with 6 bases spanning the gap. In nucleotides, the CDR3 is TGTGCCAGCTCGGGGAATGAGCAGTTCTTC. Residues: CASSGNEQFF.

V usage is TRBV5-6 and J usage is TRBJ1-2; the D gene is possibly TRBD1 (6 bases). This CDR3 has 12 residues. V gave up 4 bases and J gave up 5 bases, with 9 bases separating them. CDR1 and CDR2 from the germline V gene are SGHDT and YYEEEE. CDR3 loop: CASSRTEYGYTF. CDR3 in DNA: TGTGCCAGCAGCCGGACAGAATATGGCTACACCTTC.

The V gene is TRBV20-1, the J gene TRBJ2-7; no definite D call. V dropped 6 bases and J dropped 1 base, with 25 bases sitting between them. CDR1 and CDR2 from the germline V gene are DFQATT and SNEGSKA (reference sequence). The CDR3 totals 17 residues. The CDR3 here is CSASRRSGLGISYEQYF. The CDR3 DNA reads TGCAGTGCCAGTAGACGGTCTGGGTTGGGGATTTCCTACGAGCAGTACTTC.

The chain recombines TRBV19 with TRBJ2-7; D might be TRBD1 or TRBD2, each matching 5 bases. In germline, CDR1 is LNHDA, CDR2 SQIVND (reference sequence). This CDR3 is 14 amino acids long. With 5 bases removed from V and 3 bases from J, the gap between germline ends came to 14 bases. The CDR3 DNA sequence: TGTGCCAGTAGTCCCCGGGACGGAGTCTACGAGCAGTACTTC. Amino acid sequence: CASSPRDGVYEQYF.

The rearrangement links TRBV18 to TRBJ1-2; D gene unclear. CDR3 length equals 15 residues. Looked up from germline, CDR1 is KGHSH and CDR2 is LQKENI. With 3 bases removed from V and 2 bases from J, the gap between germline ends came to 13 bases. The CDR3 sequence: CASSPFSPRNYGYTF. The CDR3 DNA follows: TGTGCCAGCTCACCGTTTTCTCCACGAAACTATGGCTACACCTTC.

The chain has TRBV5-1 and TRBJ2-7, with D possibly TRBD2 on 7 matching bases. The V gene lost 1 base and the J gene lost 0 bases, with 11 bases spanning the gap. Germline V gene lookup returns CDR1 SGHRS and CDR2 YFSETQ. The CDR3 runs 15 residues. This CDR3 is CASSLFGGPSYEQYF. In DNA, the CDR3 is TGCGCCAGCAGCTTGTTCGGGGGGCCCTCCTACGAGCAGTACTTC. Filled out from reference TRBV5-1 and TRBJ2-7, the complete variable domain reads KAGVTQTPRYLIKTRGQQVTLSCSPISGHRSVSWYQQTPGQGLQFLFEYFSETQRNKGNFPGRFSGRQFSNSRSEMNVSTLELGDSALYLCASSLFGGPSYEQYFGPGTRLTVT.

This sequence joins TRBV4-1 and TRBJ2-1; 9 nucleotides line up with TRBD2. This CDR3 comprises 13 residues. The ends lost 6 bases at V and 5 bases at J; junction bases unmatched: 2. Germline CDR1 is MGHRA and CDR2 is YSYEKL. CDR3 bases: TGCGCCAGCAGGAGCGGGGGGAACAATGAGCAGTTCTTC. It yields the protein CASRSGGNNEQFF.

The DNA of the CDR3 is TGTGCCACCAGCAGAGTAAATCTGTGGGGGCGCGGGGTCACTGAAGCTTTCTTT. Translated, it gives CATSRVNLWGRGVTEAFF. The chain is built from TRBV15 and TRBJ1-1; maybe TRBD1 (6 bases). The CDR3 length is 18 residues. Trimming left V 1 base short and J 4 bases short, with 22 bases between. Germline CDR1 reads LNHNV; CDR2 reads YYDKDF (reference sequence).

The chain is built from TRBV5-1 and TRBJ2-4, with D possibly matching TRBD1 (6 bases). The CDR3 has 17 amino acids. Trimming cost V 7 bases and J 0 bases, with 20 bases left between them. Germline CDR1 is SGHRS and CDR2 is YFSETQ. This CDR3 reads CASGTFRGSLAKNIQYF. The CDR3 DNA sequence: TGCGCCAGCGGAACATTCAGGGGTTCCCTAGCCAAAAACATTCAGTACTTC.

The chain carries TRBV5-4 and TRBJ2-4, with a tentative D call TRBD1 (5 bases). Trimming left V 0 bases short and J 4 bases short, with 11 bases between. CDR1 and CDR2 from the germline V gene are SGHNT and YYREEE (reference sequence). There are 15 residues in the CDR3. The CDR3 sequence is CASSLASTAKNIQYF. DNA of the CDR3: TGTGCCAGCAGCTTGGCATCGACAGCTAAAAACATTCAGTACTTC. The full variable domain, its missing parts supplied by reference TRBV5-4 and TRBJ2-4, is ETGVTQSPTHLIKTRGQQVTLRCSSQSGHNTVSWYQQALGQGPQFIFQYYREEENGRGNFPPRFSGLQFPNYSSELNVNALELDDSALYLCASSLASTAKNIQYFGAGTRLSVL.

The chain couples TRBV28 to TRBJ2-1; 9 nucleotides line up with TRBD2. The CDR3 runs 19 residues. The germline V gene encodes CDR1 MDHEN and CDR2 SYDVKM. V was pared by 2 bases and J by 5 bases, with 16 bases of the junction left unmatched. The CDR3 bases are TGTGCCAGCAGTTTACGTTCTTGGCGGGGGGGCAATGTGAACAATGAGCAGTTCTTC. It is translated as CASSLRSWRGGNVNNEQFF.

The chain recombines TRBV11-2 with TRBJ2-5; possibly TRBD1 or TRBD2 for D (6 bases each). V was trimmed by 0 bases and J by 7 bases, leaving 18 bases between them. CDR1 and CDR2 (germline): SGHAT, FQNNGV. The CDR3 extends over 16 amino acids. This chain's CDR3 is CASSLDPRVEGGTQYF. The CDR3 coding sequence is TGTGCCAGCAGCTTAGATCCGAGGGTGGAGGGGGGGACCCAGTACTTC.

The gene calls are TRBV2 and TRBJ2-2; 10 nucleotides line up with TRBD2. Germline V gene sequence: CDR1 SNHLY, CDR2 FYNNEI. The length of the CDR3 is 16 residues. The trim removed 6 bases at V and 1 base at J, leaving 5 bases unmatched. CDR3 loop: CASRKRLAGNTGELFF. The CDR3 nucleotides read TGTGCCAGCAGGAAGAGACTAGCGGGGAACACCGGGGAGCTGTTTTTT.

The chain recombines TRBV5-4 with TRBJ2-1, with 13 bases aligning to TRBD2. The V gene's germline CDR1 is SGHNT and CDR2 YYREEE (reference sequence). The CDR3 is 17 amino acids. The ends lost 4 bases at V and 0 bases at J; junction bases unmatched: 4. The CDR3 nucleotides read TGTGCCAGCAGCCCGGGACTAGCGGGGACCTCCTACAATGAGCAGTTCTTC. It encodes CASSPGLAGTSYNEQFF.

The gene calls are TRBV3-1 (or the pseudogene TRBV3-2) and TRBJ1-5; D remains unclear. V was pared by 1 base and J by 4 bases, with 2 bases between. The CDR3 has 12 amino acids. CDR1 and CDR2 from the germline V gene are LGHDT and YNNKEL (reference sequence). CDR3 DNA: TGTGCCAGCAGCCAAGGTAATCAGCCCCAGCATTTT. This codes for CASSQGNQPQHF.

The CDR3 nucleotides are TGTGCCAGCAGTTTCGGGGACGGGAGGGGCAATGAGCAGTTCTTC. Protein: CASSFGDGRGNEQFF. The chain recombines TRBV13 with TRBJ2-1; 8 bases fit TRBD2. The J segment lost 6 bases and the V segment lost 6 bases, leaving 10 bases of the junction unmatched. Germline assignment: CDR1 PRHDT and CDR2 FYEKMQ (reference sequence). The CDR3 contains 15 residues.

The chain couples TRBV4-2 to TRBJ1-2; TRBD1 might be the D (6 bases). The CDR3 loop spans 14 amino acids. V shed 7 bases and J shed 6 bases, with 18 bases lying between them. CDR1 and CDR2 (germline): LGHNA, YNFKEQ. The CDR3 is CASTLDTGRDGYTF. CDR3 in DNA: TGTGCCAGCACCCTGGACACAGGGAGGGATGGCTACACCTTC.

V usage is TRBV2 and J usage is TRBJ2-7; TRBD2 is a possible D gene (6 bases). CDR3 size: 13 residues. V shed 6 bases and J shed 7 bases, with 16 bases lying between them. Germline V gene data show CDR1 as SNHLY and CDR2 as FYNNEI. In DNA, the CDR3 is TGTGCCAGCAGAGGGGACTCCCGGAGGGAGCAGTACTTC. It specifies CASRGDSRREQYF.

This rearrangement joins TRBV18 to TRBJ1-5, with D possibly being TRBD1 (5 bases). The V gene's germline CDR1 is KGHSH and CDR2 LQKENI. Trimming stripped 5 bases from V and 7 bases from J, with 12 bases between. The CDR3 consists of 13 residues. The CDR3 region is CASSSGDGQPQHF. The CDR3 region has the DNA TGTGCCAGCTCAAGTGGGGACGGGCAGCCCCAGCATTTT.